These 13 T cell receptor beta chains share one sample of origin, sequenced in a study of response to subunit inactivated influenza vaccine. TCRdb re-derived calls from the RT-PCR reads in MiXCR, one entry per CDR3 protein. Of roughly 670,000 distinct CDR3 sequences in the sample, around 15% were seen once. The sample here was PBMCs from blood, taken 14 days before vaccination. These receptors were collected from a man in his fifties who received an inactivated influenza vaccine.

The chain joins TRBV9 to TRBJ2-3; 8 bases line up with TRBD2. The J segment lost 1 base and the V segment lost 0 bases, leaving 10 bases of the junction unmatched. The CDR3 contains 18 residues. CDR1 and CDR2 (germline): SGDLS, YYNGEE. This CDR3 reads CASSVAPSLAGGTDTQYF. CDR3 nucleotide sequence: TGTGCCAGCAGCGTAGCCCCCTCCCTAGCGGGTGGCACAGATACGCAGTATTTT. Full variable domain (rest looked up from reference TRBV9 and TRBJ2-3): DSGVTQTPKHLITATGQRVTLRCSPRSGDLSVYWYQQSLDQGLQFLIQYYNGEERAKGNILERFSAQQFPDLHSELNLSSLELGDSALYFCASSVAPSLAGGTDTQYFGPGTRLTVL.

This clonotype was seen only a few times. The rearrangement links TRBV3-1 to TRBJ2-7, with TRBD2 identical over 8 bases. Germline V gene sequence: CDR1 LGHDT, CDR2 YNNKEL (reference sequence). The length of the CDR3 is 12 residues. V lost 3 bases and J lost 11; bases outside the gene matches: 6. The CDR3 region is CASSHYSGDKYF. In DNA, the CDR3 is TGTGCCAGCAGCCATTATAGCGGGGATAAGTACTTC.

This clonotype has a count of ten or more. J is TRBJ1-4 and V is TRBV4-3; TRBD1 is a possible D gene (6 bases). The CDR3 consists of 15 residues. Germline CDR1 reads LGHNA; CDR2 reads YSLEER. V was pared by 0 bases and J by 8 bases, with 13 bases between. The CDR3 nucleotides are TGCGCCAGCAGCCAAGAATGGGGGGCGAGGGAAAAACTGTTTTTT. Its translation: CASSQEWGAREKLFF.

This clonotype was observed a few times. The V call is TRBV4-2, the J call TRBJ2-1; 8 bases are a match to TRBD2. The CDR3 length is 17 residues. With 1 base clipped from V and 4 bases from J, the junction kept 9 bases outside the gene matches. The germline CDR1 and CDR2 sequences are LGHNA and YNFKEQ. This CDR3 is CASSQGPPSGLYNEQFF. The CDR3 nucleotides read TGTGCCAGCAGCCAAGGCCCGCCTAGCGGGCTGTACAATGAGCAGTTCTTC.

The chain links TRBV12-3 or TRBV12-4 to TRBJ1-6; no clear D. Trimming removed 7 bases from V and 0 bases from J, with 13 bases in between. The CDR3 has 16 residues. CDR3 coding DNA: TGTGCCAGCACTGGGTCCTACCTCTCCTATAATTCACCCCTCCACTTT. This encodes CASTGSYLSYNSPLHF.

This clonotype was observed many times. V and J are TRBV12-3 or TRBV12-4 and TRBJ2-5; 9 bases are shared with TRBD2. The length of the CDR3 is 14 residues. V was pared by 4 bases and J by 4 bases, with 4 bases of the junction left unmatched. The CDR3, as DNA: TGTGCCAGCAGTTCTCATAGCGGGAGAGAGACCCAGTACTTC. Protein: CASSSHSGRETQYF.

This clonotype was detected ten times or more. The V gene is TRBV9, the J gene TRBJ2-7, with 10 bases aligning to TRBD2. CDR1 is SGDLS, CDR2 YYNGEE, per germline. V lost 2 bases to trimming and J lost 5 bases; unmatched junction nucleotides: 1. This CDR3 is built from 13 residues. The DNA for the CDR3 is TGTGCCAGCAGCGTTGGGACTAGCGACGAGCAGTACTTC. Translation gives CASSVGTSDEQYF.

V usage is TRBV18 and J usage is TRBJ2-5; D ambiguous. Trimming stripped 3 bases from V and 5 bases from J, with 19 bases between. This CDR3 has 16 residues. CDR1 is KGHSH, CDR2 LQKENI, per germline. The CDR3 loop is CASSPQTWGPGETQYF. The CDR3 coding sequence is TGTGCCAGCTCACCTCAGACCTGGGGTCCGGGTGAGACCCAGTACTTC. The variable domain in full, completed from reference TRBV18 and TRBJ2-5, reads NAGVMQNPRHLVRRRGQEARLRCSPMKGHSHVYWYRQLPEEGLKFMVYLQKENIIDESGMPKERFSAEFPKEGPSILRIQQVVRGDSAAYFCASSPQTWGPGETQYFGPGTRLLVL.

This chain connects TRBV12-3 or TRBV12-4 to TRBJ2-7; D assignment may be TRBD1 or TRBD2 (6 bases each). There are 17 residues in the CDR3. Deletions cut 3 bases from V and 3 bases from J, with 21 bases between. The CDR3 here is CASSFRGVSLTYYEQYF. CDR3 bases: TGTGCCAGCAGTTTTAGGGGGGTCTCACTAACCTACTACGAGCAGTACTTC.

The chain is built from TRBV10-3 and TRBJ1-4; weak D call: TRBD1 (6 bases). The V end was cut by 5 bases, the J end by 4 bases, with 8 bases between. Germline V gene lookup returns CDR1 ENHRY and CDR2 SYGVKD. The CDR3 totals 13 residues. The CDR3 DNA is TGTGCCATCAGTACAGGGCTTAATGAAAAACTGTTTTTT. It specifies CAISTGLNEKLFF.

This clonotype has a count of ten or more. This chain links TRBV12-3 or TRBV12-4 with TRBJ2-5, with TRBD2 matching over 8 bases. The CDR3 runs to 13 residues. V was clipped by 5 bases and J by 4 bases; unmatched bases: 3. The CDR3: CASSGLAGETQYF. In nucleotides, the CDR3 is TGTGCCAGCAGTGGACTAGCTGGAGAGACCCAGTACTTC.

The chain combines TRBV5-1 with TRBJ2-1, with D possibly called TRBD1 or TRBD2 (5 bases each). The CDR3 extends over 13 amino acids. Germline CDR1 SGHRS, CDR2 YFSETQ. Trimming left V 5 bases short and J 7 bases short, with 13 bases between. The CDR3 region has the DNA TGCGCCAGCAGGGATATTGGGGGAAATGAGCAGTTCTTC. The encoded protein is CASRDIGGNEQFF.

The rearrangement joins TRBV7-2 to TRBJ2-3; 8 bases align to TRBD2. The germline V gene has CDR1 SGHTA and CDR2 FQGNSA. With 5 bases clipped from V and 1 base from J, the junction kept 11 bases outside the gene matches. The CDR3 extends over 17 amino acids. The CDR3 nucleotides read TGTGCCAGCAGCCTATGGACTAGCCATCTAGGCACAGATACGCAGTATTTT. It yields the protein CASSLWTSHLGTDTQYF.